The T cell receptor (beta chain) under discussion was sequenced for a study of OX40 agonist ivuxolimab in advanced cancers. Study details: The study enrolled dose-escalation patients with hepatocellular carcinoma, melanoma, renal cell or head and neck cancer. Prior anti-PD-1, anti-PD-L1 or anti-CTLA-4 therapy was allowed; around 40% had some. Study-level points and caveats: Average numbers of expanded clones were greater in CD8+ T cells than in CD4+. Among expanded peripheral T cells, antigen specificity went undetermined.

Clones were sequenced by immunoSEQ multiplex PCR, and TCRdb holds only the in-frame ones, with some missing. This sample carries about 90,000 clones, 87% of them seen once, and the ten largest clones take 1.3% to 1.5%. This clone has only one observation. The antigen remains unidentified. The length of the CDR3 is 15 residues. The V gene's germline CDR1 is SGHRS and CDR2 YFSETQ. V was trimmed by 4 bases and J by 0 bases, leaving 12 bases between them. The source of this sequence is an adult with an advanced solid tumor such as melanoma, head and neck, liver or kidney cancer. The rearrangement joins TRBV5-1 to TRBJ2-3, with a weak D call TRBD1 (6 bases). The sample in question was CD4+ or CD8+ T cells sorted from blood, obtained in a trial of the OX40 agonist ivuxolimab. In DNA, the CDR3 is TGCGCCAGCAGCCGAGACAGGATTAGCACAGATACGCAGTATTTT. Translated, it gives CASSRDRISTDTQYF.